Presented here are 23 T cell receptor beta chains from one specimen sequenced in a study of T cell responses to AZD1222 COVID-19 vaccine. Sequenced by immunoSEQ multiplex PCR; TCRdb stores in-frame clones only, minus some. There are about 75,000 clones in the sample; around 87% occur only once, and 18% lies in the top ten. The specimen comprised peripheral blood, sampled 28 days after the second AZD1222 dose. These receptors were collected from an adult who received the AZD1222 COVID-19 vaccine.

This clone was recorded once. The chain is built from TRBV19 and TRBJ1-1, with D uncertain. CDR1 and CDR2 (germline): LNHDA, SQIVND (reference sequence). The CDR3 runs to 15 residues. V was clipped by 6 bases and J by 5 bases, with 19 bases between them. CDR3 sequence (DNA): TGTGCCAGTAGCACCGGGATTCTTGGGAATACTGAAGCTTTCTTT. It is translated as CASSTGILGNTEAFF.

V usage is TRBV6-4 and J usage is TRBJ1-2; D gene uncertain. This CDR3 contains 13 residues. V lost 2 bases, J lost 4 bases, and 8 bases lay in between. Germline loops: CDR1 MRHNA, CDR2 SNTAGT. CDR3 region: CASSDGGGYGYTF. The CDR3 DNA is TGTGCCAGCAGTGACGGTGGAGGCTATGGCTACACCTTC.

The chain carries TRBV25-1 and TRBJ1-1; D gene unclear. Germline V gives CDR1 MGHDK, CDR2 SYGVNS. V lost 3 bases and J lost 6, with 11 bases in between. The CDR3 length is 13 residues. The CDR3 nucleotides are TGTGCCAGCAGTGACCGTGGTAGGCCTGAAGCTTTCTTT. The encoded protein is CASSDRGRPEAFF.

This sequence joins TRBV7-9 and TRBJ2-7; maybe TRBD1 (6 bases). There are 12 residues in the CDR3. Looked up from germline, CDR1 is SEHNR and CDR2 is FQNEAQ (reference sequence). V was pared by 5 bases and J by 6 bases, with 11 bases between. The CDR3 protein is CASSRDITEQYF. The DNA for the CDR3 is TGTGCCAGCAGCCGGGACATAACCGAGCAGTACTTC. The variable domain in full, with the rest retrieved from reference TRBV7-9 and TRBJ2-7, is DTGVSQNPRHKITKRGQNVTFRCDPISEHNRLYWYRQTLGQGPEFLTYFQNEAQLEKSRLLSDRFSAERPKGSFSTLEIQRTEQGDSAMYLCASSRDITEQYFGPGTRLTVT.

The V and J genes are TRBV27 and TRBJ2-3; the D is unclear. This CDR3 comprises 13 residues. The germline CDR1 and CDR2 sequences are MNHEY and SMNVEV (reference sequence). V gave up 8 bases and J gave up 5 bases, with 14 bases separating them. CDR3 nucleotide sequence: TGTGCCAGCTGTAAAGCCCTGCAAGATACGCAGTATTTT. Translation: CASCKALQDTQYF.

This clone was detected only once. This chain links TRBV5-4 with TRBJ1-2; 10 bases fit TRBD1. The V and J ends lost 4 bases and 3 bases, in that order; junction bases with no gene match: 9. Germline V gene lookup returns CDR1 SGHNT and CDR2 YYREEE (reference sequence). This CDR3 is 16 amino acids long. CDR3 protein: CASSPRTGGIDYGYTF. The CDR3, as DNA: TGTGCCAGCAGCCCCCGGACAGGGGGAATTGACTATGGCTACACCTTC.

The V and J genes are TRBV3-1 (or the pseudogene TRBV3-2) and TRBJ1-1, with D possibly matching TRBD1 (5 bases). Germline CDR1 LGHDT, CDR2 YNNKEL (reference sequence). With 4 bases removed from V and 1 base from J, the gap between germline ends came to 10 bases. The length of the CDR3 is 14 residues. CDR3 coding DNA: TGTGCCAGCAGCCCCGGCGGGGGGAACACTGAAGCTTTCTTT. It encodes CASSPGGGNTEAFF.

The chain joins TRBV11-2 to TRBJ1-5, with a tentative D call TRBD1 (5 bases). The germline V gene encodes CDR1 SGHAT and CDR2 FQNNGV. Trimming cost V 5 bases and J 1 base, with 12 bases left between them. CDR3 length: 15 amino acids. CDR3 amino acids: CASSPGDGSNQPQHF. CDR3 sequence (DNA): TGTGCCAGCAGCCCGGGGGACGGGAGCAATCAGCCCCAGCATTTT.

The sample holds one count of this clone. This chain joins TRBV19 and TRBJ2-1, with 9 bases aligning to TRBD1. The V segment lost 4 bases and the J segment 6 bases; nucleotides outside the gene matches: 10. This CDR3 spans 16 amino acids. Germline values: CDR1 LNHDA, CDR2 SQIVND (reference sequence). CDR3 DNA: TGTGCCAGTAGTAAGGGACAGGGCATGGGGGTCAATGAGCAGTTCTTC. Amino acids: CASSKGQGMGVNEQFF. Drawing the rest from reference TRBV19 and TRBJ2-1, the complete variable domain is DGGITQSPKYLFRKEGQNVTLSCEQNLNHDAMYWYRQDPGQGLRLIYYSQIVNDFQKGDIAEGYSVSREKKESFPLTVTSAQKNPTAFYLCASSKGQGMGVNEQFFGPGTRLTVL.

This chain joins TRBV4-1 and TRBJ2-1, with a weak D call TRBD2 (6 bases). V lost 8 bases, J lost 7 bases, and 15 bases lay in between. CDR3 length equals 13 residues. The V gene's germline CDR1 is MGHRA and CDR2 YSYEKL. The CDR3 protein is CASGGPGLNEQFF. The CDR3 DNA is TGCGCCAGCGGAGGGCCCGGCCTTAATGAGCAGTTCTTC.

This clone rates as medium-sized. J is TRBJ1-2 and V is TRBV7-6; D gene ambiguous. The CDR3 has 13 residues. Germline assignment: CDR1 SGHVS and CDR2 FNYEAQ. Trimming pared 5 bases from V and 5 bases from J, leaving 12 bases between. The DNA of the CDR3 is TGTGCCAGCAGCCCCAGTGAGCAGTATGGCTACACCTTC. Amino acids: CASSPSEQYGYTF.

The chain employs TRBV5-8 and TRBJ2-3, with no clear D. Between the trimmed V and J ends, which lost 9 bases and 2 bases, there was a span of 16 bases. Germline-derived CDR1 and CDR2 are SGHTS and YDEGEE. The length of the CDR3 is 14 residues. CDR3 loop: CATSFTGDTDTQYF. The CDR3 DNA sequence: TGTGCCACCTCCTTCACGGGTGACACAGATACGCAGTATTTT.

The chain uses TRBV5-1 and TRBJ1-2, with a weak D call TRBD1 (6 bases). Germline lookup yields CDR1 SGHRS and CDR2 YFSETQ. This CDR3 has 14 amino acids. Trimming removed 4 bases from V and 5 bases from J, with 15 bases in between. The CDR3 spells CASSPQGTGYGYTF. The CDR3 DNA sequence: TGCGCCAGCAGCCCCCAGGGGACTGGGTATGGCTACACCTTC.

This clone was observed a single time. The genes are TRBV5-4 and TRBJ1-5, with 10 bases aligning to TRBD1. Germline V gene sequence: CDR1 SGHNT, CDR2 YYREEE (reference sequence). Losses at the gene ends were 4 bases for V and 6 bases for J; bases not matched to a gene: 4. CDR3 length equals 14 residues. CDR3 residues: CASSLDRGLQPQHF. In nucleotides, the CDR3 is TGTGCCAGCAGCCTAGACAGGGGGCTTCAGCCCCAGCATTTT.

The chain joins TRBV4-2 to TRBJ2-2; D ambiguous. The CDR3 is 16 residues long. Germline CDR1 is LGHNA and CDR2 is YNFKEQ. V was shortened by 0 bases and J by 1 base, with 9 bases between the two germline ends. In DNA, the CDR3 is TGTGCCAGCAGCCAAGACAACTCATTGAACACCGGGGAGCTGTTTTTT. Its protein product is CASSQDNSLNTGELFF.

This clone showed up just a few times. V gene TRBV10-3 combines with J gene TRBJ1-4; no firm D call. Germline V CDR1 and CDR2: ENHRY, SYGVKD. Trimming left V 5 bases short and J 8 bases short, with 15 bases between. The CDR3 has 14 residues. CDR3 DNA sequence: TGTGCCATCAGTCTTCAGGAGTTCAAGGAAAAACTGTTTTTT. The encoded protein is CAISLQEFKEKLFF.

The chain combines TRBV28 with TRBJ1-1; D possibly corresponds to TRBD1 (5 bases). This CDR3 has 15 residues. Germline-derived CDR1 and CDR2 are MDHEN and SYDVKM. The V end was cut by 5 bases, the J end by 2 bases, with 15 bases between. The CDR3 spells CASSQIMWDNTEAFF. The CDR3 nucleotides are TGTGCCAGCAGTCAGATAATGTGGGACAACACTGAAGCTTTCTTT.

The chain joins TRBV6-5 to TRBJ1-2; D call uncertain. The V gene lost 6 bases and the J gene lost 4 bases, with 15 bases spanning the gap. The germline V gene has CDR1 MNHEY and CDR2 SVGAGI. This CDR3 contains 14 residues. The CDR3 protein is CASRGLGQVYGYTF. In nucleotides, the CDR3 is TGTGCCAGCAGGGGCCTAGGTCAGGTCTATGGCTACACCTTC.

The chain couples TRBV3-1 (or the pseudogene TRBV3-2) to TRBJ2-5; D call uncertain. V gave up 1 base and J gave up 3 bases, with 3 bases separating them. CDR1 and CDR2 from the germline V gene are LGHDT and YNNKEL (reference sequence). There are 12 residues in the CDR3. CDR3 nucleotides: TGTGCCAGCAGCCAAGCAGAAGAGACCCAGTACTTC. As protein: CASSQAEETQYF.

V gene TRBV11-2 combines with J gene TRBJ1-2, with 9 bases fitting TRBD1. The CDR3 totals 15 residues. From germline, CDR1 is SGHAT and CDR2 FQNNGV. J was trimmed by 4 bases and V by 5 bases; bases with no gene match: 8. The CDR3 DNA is TGTGCCAGCAGCCAAAACAGGGGGCGCGTCTATGGCTACACCTTC. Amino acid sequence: CASSQNRGRVYGYTF.

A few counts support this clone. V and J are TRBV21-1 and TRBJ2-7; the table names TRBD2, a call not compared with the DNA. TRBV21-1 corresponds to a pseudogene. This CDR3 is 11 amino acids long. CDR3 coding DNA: TGTGCCAGCAACCCGGGACTTGAGCAGTACTTC. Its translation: CASNPGLEQYF.

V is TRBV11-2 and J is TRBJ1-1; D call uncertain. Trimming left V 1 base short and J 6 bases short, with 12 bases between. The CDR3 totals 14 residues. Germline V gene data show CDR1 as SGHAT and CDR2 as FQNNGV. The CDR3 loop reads CASSLGALAAEAFF. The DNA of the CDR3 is TGTGCCAGCAGCTTAGGGGCACTGGCTGCTGAAGCTTTCTTT.

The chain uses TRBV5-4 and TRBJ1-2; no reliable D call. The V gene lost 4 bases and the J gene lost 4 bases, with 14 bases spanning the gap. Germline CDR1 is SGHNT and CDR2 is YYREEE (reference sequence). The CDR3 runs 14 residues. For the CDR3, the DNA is TGTGCCAGCAGCCGGGTCGAGGGCGGCTATGGCTACACCTTC. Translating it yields CASSRVEGGYGYTF.